This T cell receptor beta chain was identified during a study of control samples from healthy donors and cancer patients. Produced via immunoSEQ multiplex PCR; TCRdb's table is partial and in-frame only. The table lists 100,000 or so clones, approximately 90% of them singletons, with 0.92% in the top ten. The CDR3 is 16 amino acids. Germline lookup yields CDR1 SGHRS and CDR2 YFSETQ. Trimming took off 0 bases at V and 4 bases at J, with 16 bases between the two ends. The receptor comes from a woman aged 30 to 39 in good health. The chain recombines TRBV5-1 with TRBJ1-2; weak D call: TRBD1 (6 bases). Sequenced sample: blood. This CDR3 reads CASSLDAGASFYGYTF. DNA of the CDR3: TGCGCCAGCAGCTTGGACGCGGGGGCGTCCTTCTATGGCTACACCTTC. Based on the CDR3 plus reference TRBV5-1 and TRBJ1-2, the full variable domain is KAGVTQTPRYLIKTRGQQVTLSCSPISGHRSVSWYQQTPGQGLQFLFEYFSETQRNKGNFPGRFSGRQFSNSRSEMNVSTLELGDSALYLCASSLDAGASFYGYTFGSGTRLTVV.